The sequence of this T cell receptor (beta chain) was determined in a study of T cell responses to AZD1222 COVID-19 vaccine. Assay used: immunoSEQ multiplex PCR; TCRdb lists only in-frame clones, some missing. The sample comprises over 130,000 clones, roughly 88% of which are singletons, and 1.5% to 2% rests with the top ten. The CDR3 covers 16 residues. Germline values: CDR1 LGHNA, CDR2 YSLEER. V lost 4 bases to trimming and J lost 4 bases; unmatched junction nucleotides: 10. Sequencing used peripheral blood, obtained 28 days after the second AZD1222 dose. The V call is TRBV4-3, the J call TRBJ1-5; TRBD1 aligns across 7 bases. The TCR originated in an adult who received the AZD1222 COVID-19 vaccine. The DNA of the CDR3 is TGCGCCAGCAGCCGCCACGCCGGGACAGATAATCAGCCCCAGCATTTT. Translated: CASSRHAGTDNQPQHF.